Below, 20 T cell receptor beta chains from the same sample are listed, as sequenced in a study of Ad26.COV2.S vaccination and SARS-CoV-2 variants. Treatment of the sample: around 19 received Ad26.COV2.S at low or high dose, single or two shots; several received placebo; per-sample allocation not given. Sampling was done on day 63 after the first vaccine or placebo injection. Here immunoSEQ multiplex PCR was the method, and the copy in TCRdb shows in-frame clones only, minus some. The sample gives around 420,000 clones, 88% of which show up once; less than 4% is in the top ten. Here the sequenced sample was peripheral blood, taken in a trial of Ad26.COV2.S vaccine versus placebo. These receptors were taken from a person aged 18 to 59 who received the Ad26.COV2.S COVID-19 vaccine or a placebo.

The V call is TRBV14, the J call TRBJ1-2; 8 bases line up with TRBD1. CDR1 SGHDN and CDR2 FVKESK come from the germline V gene. The CDR3 is made up of 15 amino acids. The junction had 7 bases not matched to a gene; V was cut back by 4 bases and J by 3 bases. CDR3 residues: CASSLTGTGHYGYTF. CDR3 nucleotide sequence: TGTGCCAGCAGCCTAACCGGGACAGGCCACTATGGCTACACCTTC.

This clone was seen only once. J is TRBJ1-5 and V is TRBV7-2, with a tentative D call TRBD1 (6 bases). This CDR3 has 14 residues. CDR1 and CDR2 from the germline V gene are SGHTA and FQGNSA. V dropped 5 bases and J dropped 7 bases, with 15 bases sitting between them. In DNA, the CDR3 is TGTGCCAGCAGCCCCCCGGGGGCCAACCAGCCCCAGCATTTT. Its protein product is CASSPPGANQPQHF.

This rearrangement joins TRBV6-5 to TRBJ2-2, with D possibly matching TRBD1 (6 bases). The germline V gene encodes CDR1 MNHEY and CDR2 SVGAGI. This CDR3 is built from 15 residues. V dropped 6 bases and J dropped 6 bases, with 17 bases sitting between them. CDR3 residues: CASRGPGKGAGELFF. The CDR3 nucleotides read TGTGCCAGCAGAGGCCCAGGGAAGGGGGCCGGGGAGCTGTTTTTT.

The chain joins TRBV18 to TRBJ1-2, with D perhaps TRBD1 (6 bases). CDR3 length equals 18 residues. With 3 bases removed from V and 0 bases from J, the gap between germline ends came to 20 bases. Germline assignment: CDR1 KGHSH and CDR2 LQKENI. This CDR3 reads CASSPRQEYSQTNYGYTF. CDR3 nucleotide sequence: TGTGCCAGCTCACCCCGACAGGAATACAGCCAAACTAACTATGGCTACACCTTC.

The J gene is TRBJ2-3, the V gene TRBV29-1; 8 bases map to TRBD2. This CDR3 contains 14 residues. V was clipped by 5 bases and J by 2 bases; unmatched bases: 6. The germline gives CDR1 SQVTM, CDR2 ANQGSEA. The CDR3 loop is CSVREGGFTDTQYF. CDR3 sequence (DNA): TGCAGCGTTCGGGAGGGGGGTTTCACAGATACGCAGTATTTT.

The chain employs TRBV5-8 and TRBJ2-3; 8 positions agree with TRBD1. J was trimmed by 4 bases and V by 4 bases; bases with no gene match: 5. The CDR3 length is 14 residues. Germline loops: CDR1 SGHTS, CDR2 YDEGEE. As DNA, the CDR3 is TGTGCCAGCAGCATGGACAGGGCGGCAGATACGCAGTATTTT. It yields the protein CASSMDRAADTQYF.

Written as DNA, the CDR3 is TGTGCCAGCAGCTTGCACAGGGGGCAGAAAGATACGCAGTATTTT. Its translation is CASSLHRGQKDTQYF. The genes are TRBV7-2 and TRBJ2-3, with TRBD1 matching over 9 bases. Per germline, CDR1 SGHTA and CDR2 FQGNSA. The CDR3 contains 15 residues. The V gene end was trimmed by 3 bases and the J gene end by 5 bases; junction bases not matched to a gene: 6.

This CDR3 reads CATSDRGFWTGDTGELFF. DNA for the CDR3: TGTGCCACCAGTGACCGGGGCTTCTGGACAGGGGACACCGGGGAGCTGTTTTTT. The chain carries TRBV24-1 and TRBJ2-2; TRBD1 aligns across 9 bases. This CDR3 is 18 amino acids long. J was trimmed by 3 bases and V by 4 bases; bases with no gene match: 11. CDR1 is KGHDR and CDR2 is SFDVKD in the germline V gene.

This clone was found once. The chain carries TRBV27 and TRBJ1-1, with D unresolved. V was shortened by 1 base and J by 1 base, with 4 bases between the two germline ends. Per the germline V gene, CDR1 is MNHEY and CDR2 is SMNVEV (reference sequence). This CDR3 region has 13 residues. The CDR3 spells CASSLWGNTEAFF. CDR3 nucleotides: TGTGCCAGCAGTTTATGGGGGAACACTGAAGCTTTCTTT.

This clone was observed a handful of times. The chain links TRBV5-4 to TRBJ1-5; no reliable D call. The CDR3 length is 13 residues. V was shortened by 0 bases and J by 4 bases, with 5 bases between the two germline ends. Looked up from germline, CDR1 is SGHNT and CDR2 is YYREEE (reference sequence). CDR3 sequence: CASSLGINQPQHF. In DNA, the CDR3 is TGTGCCAGCAGCTTGGGGATAAATCAGCCCCAGCATTTT. The full variable domain, its missing parts supplied by reference TRBV5-4 and TRBJ1-5, is ETGVTQSPTHLIKTRGQQVTLRCSSQSGHNTVSWYQQALGQGPQFIFQYYREEENGRGNFPPRFSGLQFPNYSSELNVNALELDDSALYLCASSLGINQPQHFGDGTRLSIL.

The V and J genes are TRBV7-2 and TRBJ1-5; D is uncertain. V was pared by 5 bases and J by 4 bases, with 12 bases between. Germline CDR1 is SGHTA and CDR2 is FQGNSA. This CDR3 contains 14 residues. CDR3 region: CASSILGRNQPQHF. The CDR3 DNA is TGTGCCAGCAGCATACTCGGCCGAAATCAGCCCCAGCATTTT. Filled out from reference TRBV7-2 and TRBJ1-5, the complete variable domain reads GAGVSQSPSNKVTEKGKDVELRCDPISGHTALYWYRQSLGQGLEFLIYFQGNSAPDKSGLPSDRFSAERTGGSVSTLTIQRTQQEDSAVYLCASSILGRNQPQHFGDGTRLSIL.

The rearrangement joins TRBV6-5 to TRBJ2-7; D might be TRBD1 (5 bases). Deletions cut 2 bases from V and 7 bases from J, with 21 bases between. Germline CDR1 and CDR2: MNHEY and SVGAGI. The CDR3 consists of 16 residues. The CDR3 is CASSYSSISTGPEQYF. As DNA, the CDR3 is TGTGCCAGCAGTTACAGCTCGATTAGTACAGGTCCTGAGCAGTACTTC.

This clone was recorded a few times. This chain links TRBV3-1 (or the pseudogene TRBV3-2) with TRBJ1-3; D is ambiguous. Germline V lookup: CDR1 LGHDT, CDR2 YNNKEL (reference sequence). Trimming removed 0 bases from V and 1 base from J, with 7 bases in between. CDR3 length: 15 amino acids. CDR3 sequence reads: CASSQDLSSGNTIYF. As DNA, the CDR3 is TGTGCCAGCAGCCAAGATCTGAGTTCTGGAAACACCATATATTTT.

This clone came up once. V is TRBV4-3 and J is TRBJ1-2; no firm D call. Looked up from germline, CDR1 is LGHNA and CDR2 is YSLEER. CDR3 size: 16 residues. V was trimmed by 0 bases and J by 2 bases, leaving 13 bases between them. Here the CDR3 reads CASSQDPGRRNYGYTF. Here the CDR3 DNA reads TGCGCCAGCAGCCAAGACCCCGGACGGCGCAACTATGGCTACACCTTC.

The chain couples TRBV7-2 to TRBJ2-1; TRBD1 matches at 10 bases. The CDR3 extends over 16 amino acids. Germline lookup yields CDR1 SGHTA and CDR2 FQGNSA. Trimming cost V 4 bases and J 8 bases; bases outside gene matches: 11. The CDR3 is CASSSSGTGVWDEQFF. The CDR3 region has the DNA TGTGCCAGCAGCTCATCAGGGACAGGGGTCTGGGATGAGCAGTTCTTC.

This clone occurred once. The rearrangement links TRBV5-1 to TRBJ1-2; D ambiguous. The CDR3 extends over 13 amino acids. Per the germline V gene, CDR1 is SGHRS and CDR2 is YFSETQ. Trimming removed 2 bases at V and 1 base at J, with 6 bases between. The CDR3 DNA sequence: TGCGCCAGCAGCTTTGACATTAACTATGGCTACACCTTC. It yields the protein CASSFDINYGYTF.

CDR3 DNA: TGTGCCAGCAGCCGAGCAGGGTCGGGTCGGGAAAAACTGTTTTTT. This sequence encodes CASSRAGSGREKLFF. V is TRBV28 and J is TRBJ1-4; D might be TRBD1 (5 bases). Looked up from germline, CDR1 is MDHEN and CDR2 is SYDVKM. The CDR3 is made up of 15 amino acids. V lost 6 bases to trimming and J lost 8 bases, with 19 bases between them.

The CDR3 region is CASNKEVGKLFF. The CDR3 DNA reads TGTGCCAGCAACAAAGAGGTGGGAAAACTGTTTTTT. The chain carries TRBV28 and TRBJ1-4; D gene ambiguous. In germline, CDR1 is MDHEN, CDR2 SYDVKM. The V gene lost 7 bases and the J gene lost 10 bases, with 13 bases spanning the gap. The CDR3 length is 12 residues.

V usage is TRBV6-5 and J usage is TRBJ2-3; the match to TRBD1 covers 8 bases. J gave up 2 bases and V 7 bases, and 8 bases lay outside the gene matches. The germline gives CDR1 MNHEY, CDR2 SVGAGI. CDR3 length: 15 residues. CDR3 residues: CASILSDRATDTQYF. In DNA, the CDR3 is TGTGCCAGCATCCTGTCGGACAGGGCCACAGATACGCAGTATTTT.

The rearrangement links TRBV7-2 to TRBJ2-4; 9 bases agree with TRBD1. Germline loops: CDR1 SGHTA, CDR2 FQGNSA. This CDR3 is built from 19 residues. The J segment lost 2 bases and the V segment lost 5 bases, leaving 16 bases of the junction unmatched. CDR3: CASSVDRGFRMITKNIQYF. The CDR3 coding sequence is TGTGCCAGCAGCGTAGACAGGGGGTTTCGAATGATAACCAAAAACATTCAGTACTTC.